These 9 T cell receptor beta chains came from one sample sequenced in a study of T cell clusters in autoimmune cytopenias. TRB was amplified from roughly 0.25 ug of peripheral blood genomic DNA per sample. Multiplex touch-down PCR amplified TRB using TRB-A and TRB-B pools in one tube. No DNA is given; TCRdb re-called the multiplex PCR reads and lists each CDR3 protein once. In all, the sample yields about 6,600 distinct CDR3 sequences. These data were likewise used in another study, on T cell repertoires in aging, cancer and after chemotherapy.

The sequencing input was peripheral blood. The receptors come from a human donor in good health.

The V gene is TRBV7-2, the J gene TRBJ2-7. Per germline, CDR1 SGHTA and CDR2 FQGNSA. The CDR3 is made up of 14 amino acids. CDR3 residues: CASSSSGTTYEQYF.

This chain links TRBV20-1 with TRBJ2-5; there is no DNA to check the TCRdb D call of TRBD1. The CDR3 sequence is 14 residues long. The germline V gene encodes CDR1 DFQATT and CDR2 SNEGSKA (reference sequence). The CDR3 reads CSAIPGQGKETQYF.

The chain joins TRBV7-2 to TRBJ2-7. The length of the CDR3 is 14 residues. The germline V gene encodes CDR1 SGHTA and CDR2 FQGNSA. The CDR3 sequence: CVSSARPSSYEQYF.

Measured by frequency, this clonotype is medium-sized. This rearrangement joins TRBV6-2 or TRBV6-3 to TRBJ1-2; TCRdb lists TRBD1, though no DNA is available to test this call. This CDR3 has 15 amino acids. Germline loops: CDR1 MNHEY, CDR2 SVGEGT. CDR3 protein: CASSRTGDANYGYTF.

V gene TRBV14 combines with J gene TRBJ2-7; as DNA is missing, the TRBD2 call by TCRdb cannot be tested. Germline CDR1 reads SGHDN; CDR2 reads FVKESK. The CDR3 runs to 17 residues. The CDR3 protein is CASSQGLSAGLRYEQYF.

This clonotype counts as medium-sized by frequency. This CDR3 reads CARSSSRDVNQPQHF. V gene TRBV5-3 combines with J gene TRBJ1-5; TCRdb gives TRBD1 as the D gene, but with no DNA this cannot be confirmed. TRBV5-3 is sorted into the ORF group, with uncertain function. The CDR3 runs 15 residues.

The chain employs TRBV5-5 and TRBJ1-1; checking the TCRdb D call of TRBD1 is not possible without DNA. Germline CDR1 SGHKS, CDR2 YYEKEE (reference sequence). The CDR3 totals 15 residues. The CDR3 reads CASSLPTGLNTEAFF.

By frequency, this clonotype registers medium-sized (0.01 to 0.1%). The rearrangement uses TRBV27 and TRBJ2-2; TCRdb reports TRBD1, a call that lacks DNA to check it against. CDR3 length: 16 residues. Germline CDR1 is MNHEY and CDR2 is SMNVEV (reference sequence). This CDR3 reads CASSPTGTSRGGELFF.

The V and J genes are TRBV21-1 and TRBJ2-2; the TCRdb call, TRBD2, lacks DNA for checking. TRBV21-1 is flagged as a pseudogene. The CDR3 runs to 14 residues. CDR3: CASSSKGRPGELFF.